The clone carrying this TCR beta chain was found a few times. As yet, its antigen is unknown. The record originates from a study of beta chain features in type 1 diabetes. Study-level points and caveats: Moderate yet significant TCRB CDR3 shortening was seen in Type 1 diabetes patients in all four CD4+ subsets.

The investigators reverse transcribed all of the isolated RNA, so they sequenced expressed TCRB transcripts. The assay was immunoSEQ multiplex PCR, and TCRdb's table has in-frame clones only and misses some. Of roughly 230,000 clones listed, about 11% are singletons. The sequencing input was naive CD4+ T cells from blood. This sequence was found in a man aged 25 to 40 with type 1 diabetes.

Written as DNA, the CDR3 is TGTGCCTGGAGTGAGAAGGGGCGTCGGGTTACTGAAGCTTTCTTT. Protein sequence: CAWSEKGRRVTEAFF. The chain couples TRBV30 to TRBJ1-1; D perhaps matches TRBD1 (5 bases). This CDR3 is built from 15 residues. V gave up 1 base and J gave up 5 bases, with 17 bases separating them. Germline values: CDR1 GTSNPN, CDR2 SVGIG (reference sequence).